The source of this T cell receptor beta chain is a study of blood T cell repertoires in COVID-19. The overall study: Whether acute or convalescent, the COVID-19 samples came from the United States, Italy and Spain.

Original processing notes: Estimation of nucleated cell counts was performed using reference gene primer amplification. The data were produced by immunoSEQ multiplex PCR, yet TCRdb's version contains in-frame clones alone and is incomplete. The V and J calls and clone size were taken over from that table, and D and trimming were inferred from the DNA. Of 70,000 to 95,000 clones in the sample, around nine tenths are singletons; the top ten hold approximately 8.7%. The specimen sequenced was peripheral blood. This TCR was recovered from a woman in her 70s with acute or convalescent COVID-19.

CDR3 coding DNA: TGTGCCAGCAGCCCCTCCACAGGGGGAGTCACTGAAGCTTTCTTT. Protein product: CASSPSTGGVTEAFF. The chain couples TRBV3-1 (or the pseudogene TRBV3-2) to TRBJ1-1; 8 bases match TRBD1. Germline loops: CDR1 LGHDT, CDR2 YNNKEL (reference sequence). Germline trimming cut 4 bases from V and 4 bases from J; bases unmatched to any gene: 8. This CDR3 contains 15 residues.